This T cell receptor beta chain was recovered during a study of shared clonotypes between healthy human individuals. Only Caucasian adults living in Nashville, Tennessee served as donors. Division of CD4+ cells produced a CD45RA+ naive subset and a CD45RA-negative memory subset. Of note for this clone: The antigen remains undetermined.

The CDR3 runs to 15 residues. V was pared by 5 bases and J by 5 bases, with 9 bases of the junction left unmatched. Germline-derived CDR1 and CDR2 are SEHNR and FQNEAQ (reference sequence). Study results and limitations: Lower generation probabilities were found for non-shared clonotypes than for those shared by all four donors. Some naive CD4 clonotypes, 4% to 6%, turned up in common across several donors.

Only in-frame clones appear in the TCRdb table, and some are missing; sequencing was by immunoSEQ multiplex PCR. The table lists hundreds of thousands of clones, around 78% of them singletons. This TCR came from a woman younger than 45 in good health. This chain links TRBV7-9 with TRBJ2-1, with 7 bases that match TRBD1. Sequences were obtained from memory CD4+ T cells sorted from blood. Indicated subset: CD45RA-negative fraction. The CDR3: CASSNDRASNNEQFF. CDR3 in DNA: TGTGCCAGCAGCAACGACAGGGCGTCTAACAATGAGCAGTTCTTC.